This TCR beta chain derives from a study of CD8 T cells in Susac syndrome. Study as a whole: When their blood was taken, the Susac syndrome patients had either not yet had any therapy, were taking corticosteroids, or were taking intravenous immunoglobulin alone.

Trimming removed 3 bases from V and 3 bases from J, with 14 bases in between. Per germline, CDR1 SGHTA and CDR2 FQGNSA. This CDR3 comprises 15 residues. High-throughput TCR beta sequencing covered peripheral CD8+ and CD4+ T cells. Reverse transcription of about 0.5 to 1 ug RNA was carried out with random hexamers. In TCRdb, the immunoSEQ multiplex PCR reads were re-called with MiXCR into one record per CDR3 protein. The repertoire consists of about 180,000 distinct CDR3 sequences, with roughly 94% occurring once and the leading ten covering around 0.1%. Sequencing input: CD4+ T cells from PBMCs. This receptor was obtained from a human donor with Susac syndrome. The V gene is TRBV7-2, the J gene TRBJ2-5; D assignment may be TRBD1 or TRBD2 (6 bases each). The CDR3 DNA follows: TGTGCCAGCAGCTTGGGGGCGGGGTCGGAAGAGACCCAGTACTTC. Protein sequence: CASSLGAGSEETQYF.